Below, 5 T cell receptor beta chains from the same sample are listed, as sequenced in a study of PD-L1 blockade in urothelial cancer. Measured with immunoSEQ multiplex PCR; TCRdb has only the in-frame clones, and not every one. The sample includes some 97,000 clones, roughly nine tenths of them seen just once. The sequences come from PBMCs, collected around atezolizumab (anti-PD-L1) treatment. The receptors originated from a woman of 80 years or more with urothelial cancer.

The chain joins TRBV30 to TRBJ2-1; perhaps TRBD2 as D (5 bases). The germline V gene has CDR1 GTSNPN and CDR2 SVGIG (reference sequence). The CDR3 covers 14 residues. Trimming left V 5 bases short and J 0 bases short, with 11 bases between. This CDR3 reads CAWGLTTSYNEQFF. CDR3 in DNA: TGTGCCTGGGGACTCACTACCTCCTACAATGAGCAGTTCTTC.

The chain recombines TRBV28 with TRBJ2-7; 9 bases line up with TRBD2. Trimming took 6 bases from V and 0 from J; bases not matched to a gene: 6. This CDR3 is 15 amino acids long. In germline, CDR1 is MDHEN, CDR2 SYDVKM. The CDR3, as DNA: TGTGCCAGCAGAAGCGGGAGGATTAGCTCCTACGAGCAGTACTTC. Translating it yields CASRSGRISSYEQYF.

The chain has TRBV27 and TRBJ2-5; weak D call: TRBD1 (6 bases). The V end lost 8 bases, the J end lost 5 bases, and 18 bases lay between the germline ends. The CDR3 covers 14 residues. Germline CDR1 is MNHEY and CDR2 is SMNVEV (reference sequence). CDR3 amino acids: CASFLGGQKETQYF. In DNA, the CDR3 is TGTGCCAGCTTCCTTGGAGGACAGAAGGAGACCCAGTACTTC.

The chain employs TRBV7-9 and TRBJ2-1, with 9 positions matching TRBD2. The V gene's germline CDR1 is SEHNR and CDR2 FQNEAQ (reference sequence). This CDR3 is built from 17 residues. The junction had 13 bases not matched to a gene; V was cut back by 5 bases and J by 5 bases. The CDR3 DNA sequence: TGTGCCAGCAGCCCCCTCAGGGGTAGCGGGAGAGACAATGAGCAGTTCTTC. Amino acids: CASSPLRGSGRDNEQFF.

V is TRBV4-2 and J is TRBJ2-7; 10 bases agree with TRBD1. Trimming at V came to 6 bases and at J to 0 bases, leaving 8 bases not matched to a gene. The CDR3 loop spans 16 amino acids. The germline V gene encodes CDR1 LGHNA and CDR2 YNFKEQ. The CDR3 DNA follows: TGTGCCAGCAGTGCAACGGGACAGGGGAGCTCCTACGAGCAGTACTTC. Translated, it gives CASSATGQGSSYEQYF.